The rows below give T cell receptor beta chains drawn from one sample of a study of identical twins. TCRdb re-derived calls from the 5' RACE reads in MiXCR, one entry per CDR3 protein. The sample has about 470,000 distinct CDR3 sequences, 24% seen once; the top ten hold about 2.9%. These data were also filed under a second study, of T cells expressing NK-cell markers.

The source material was CD4+ T cells sorted from blood. The receptor set was obtained from a woman in her late teens or twenties in good health. CDR3s include the opening cysteine and the closing phenylalanine or tryptophan. D genes are given only for firm matches. A clone size is listed for some rows: how often the clone was seen (once, few, many), or a class if it is expanded.

clone size: few; V gene: TRBV7-9; J gene: TRBJ2-2; D gene: NA; CDR3 DNA: TGTGCCTACCCGGGGGCAGACAACACCGGGGAGCTGTTTTTT; CDR3 protein: CAYPGADNTGELFF
clone size: NA; V gene: TRBV7-9; J gene: TRBJ2-7; D gene: NA; CDR3 DNA: TGTGCCAGCAGCTTAGGGTCAGCCTACGAGCAGTACTTC; CDR3 protein: CASSLGSAYEQYF
clone size: NA; V gene: TRBV3-1; J gene: TRBJ2-1; D gene: TRBD2; CDR3 DNA: TGTGCCAGCAGCCAAGCTGGCGGGGGACTCTACAATGAGCAGTTCTTC; CDR3 protein: CASSQAGGGLYNEQFF
clone size: few; V gene: TRBV18; J gene: TRBJ1-2; D gene: NA; CDR3 DNA: TGTGCCAGCTCACCACCCGAGCGGTGGAGCTACACCTTC; CDR3 protein: CASSPPERWSYTF
clone size: NA; V gene: TRBV9; J gene: TRBJ2-3; D gene: NA; CDR3 DNA: TGTGCCAGCAGCGCCACCCCCGGGGGAATGAGCACAGATACGCAGTATTTT; CDR3 protein: CASSATPGGMSTDTQYF
clone size: NA; V gene: TRBV3-1; J gene: TRBJ2-4; D gene: TRBD2; CDR3 DNA: TGTGCCAGCAGCCCGTACCCCAGCGGGGGGGGTCAAAACATTCAGTACTTC; CDR3 protein: CASSPYPSGGGQNIQYF
clone size: few; V gene: TRBV12-3/TRBV12-4; J gene: TRBJ2-2; D gene: TRBD2; CDR3 DNA: TGTGCCAGCAGTTTACGAGGCGCGGGGGTCGGGGAGCTGTTTTTT; CDR3 protein: CASSLRGAGVGELFF
clone size: once; V gene: TRBV27; J gene: TRBJ2-3; D gene: NA; CDR3 DNA: TGTGCCAGCAGCACCTGGAGCACAGATACGCAGTATTTT; CDR3 protein: CASSTWSTDTQYF
clone size: few; V gene: TRBV4-2; J gene: TRBJ1-2; D gene: NA; CDR3 DNA: TGTGCCAGCAGCATGGAGCGGGAAGAAGGCTACACCTTC; CDR3 protein: CASSMEREEGYTF
clone size: NA; V gene: TRBV5-1; J gene: TRBJ2-1; D gene: TRBD2; CDR3 DNA: TGCGCCAGCAGCCCGGGACTACCGAGCTCCTACAATGAGCAGTTCTTC; CDR3 protein: CASSPGLPSSYNEQFF
clone size: NA; V gene: TRBV4-1; J gene: TRBJ2-3; D gene: TRBD2; CDR3 DNA: TGCGCCAGCAGCCATTCCGGGACTAGCGGACCAGATACGCAGTATTTT; CDR3 protein: CASSHSGTSGPDTQYF
clone size: few; V gene: TRBV20-1; J gene: TRBJ1-2; D gene: NA; CDR3 DNA: TGCAGTGCTAGAATCTCTACCCTCTATGGCTACACCTTC; CDR3 protein: CSARISTLYGYTF
clone size: few; V gene: TRBV12-3/TRBV12-4; J gene: TRBJ2-4; D gene: NA; CDR3 DNA: TGTGCCAGCAGTTTAGCCTCCCGGACAGCCCTAGCCAAAAACATTCAGTACTTC; CDR3 protein: CASSLASRTALAKNIQYF
clone size: few; V gene: TRBV20-1; J gene: TRBJ2-7; D gene: TRBD2; CDR3 DNA: TGCAGTGCTAGAGAGAGCGGGGGGGCCTACGAGCAGTACTTC; CDR3 protein: CSARESGGAYEQYF
clone size: NA; V gene: TRBV4-1; J gene: TRBJ2-2; D gene: TRBD1; CDR3 DNA: TGCGCCAGCAGCCGAACAGGGGCGGCCAACACCGGGGAGCTGTTTTTT; CDR3 protein: CASSRTGAANTGELFF
clone size: NA; V gene: TRBV7-2; J gene: TRBJ2-7; D gene: NA; CDR3 DNA: TGTGCCTCGGGTGGGTCCTCATTGCACGAGCAGTACTTC; CDR3 protein: CASGGSSLHEQYF
clone size: few; V gene: TRBV7-2; J gene: TRBJ2-1; D gene: TRBD1; CDR3 DNA: TGTGCCAGCAGCGGACCTCAGGGGGTCCTGCGTGGTGAGCAGTTCTTC; CDR3 protein: CASSGPQGVLRGEQFF
clone size: NA; V gene: TRBV20-1; J gene: TRBJ2-3; D gene: TRBD2; CDR3 DNA: TGCAGCCCCCGTAGCGGGGGGAACACAGATACGCAGTATTTT; CDR3 protein: CSPRSGGNTDTQYF
clone size: NA; V gene: TRBV20-1; J gene: TRBJ2-1; D gene: NA; CDR3 DNA: TGCAGTGCTAGTCGGGGGCCCCACAATGAGCAGTTCTTC; CDR3 protein: CSASRGPHNEQFF
clone size: few; V gene: TRBV7-2; J gene: TRBJ2-1; D gene: NA; CDR3 DNA: TGTGCCAGCAGCCAAATCGCAGGGGAGCAGTTCTTC; CDR3 protein: CASSQIAGEQFF
clone size: NA; V gene: TRBV20-1; J gene: TRBJ2-1; D gene: NA; CDR3 DNA: TGCAGTGCCATCACAGGGTCCTCCTACAATGAGCAGTTCTTC; CDR3 protein: CSAITGSSYNEQFF
clone size: few; V gene: TRBV29-1; J gene: TRBJ2-2; D gene: NA; CDR3 DNA: TGCAGCGTGGGGGGGCCCACCGGGGAGCTGTTTTTT; CDR3 protein: CSVGGPTGELFF
clone size: many; V gene: TRBV20-1; J gene: TRBJ1-5; D gene: TRBD1; CDR3 DNA: TGCAGTGCCCAACAGGGGTCGAGCAATCAGCCCCAGCATTTT; CDR3 protein: CSAQQGSSNQPQHF
clone size: NA; V gene: TRBV20-1; J gene: TRBJ1-1; D gene: TRBD1; CDR3 DNA: TGCAGTGCAAACTCGGGACAGTTGAACACTGAAGCTTTCTTT; CDR3 protein: CSANSGQLNTEAFF
clone size: few; V gene: TRBV12-3/TRBV12-4; J gene: TRBJ2-7; D gene: TRBD2; CDR3 DNA: TGTGCCAGCAGAGGGAGGGGCGAGCAGTACTTC; CDR3 protein: CASRGRGEQYF
clone size: few; V gene: TRBV6-1; J gene: TRBJ1-1; D gene: TRBD1; CDR3 DNA: TGTGCCAGCAGTAAAACAGGGGGCGCGGCTGAAGCTTTCTTT; CDR3 protein: CASSKTGGAAEAFF
clone size: few; V gene: TRBV12-3/TRBV12-4; J gene: TRBJ2-7; D gene: NA; CDR3 DNA: TGTGCCAGCTCTCCTATCGGGACCGGGACGCGCTCCTACGAGCAGTACTTC; CDR3 protein: CASSPIGTGTRSYEQYF
clone size: NA; V gene: TRBV7-8; J gene: TRBJ2-1; D gene: TRBD2; CDR3 DNA: TGTGCCAGCAGCCCCTCGAGTCGCCGGGGGGGCAATGAGCAGTTCTTC; CDR3 protein: CASSPSSRRGGNEQFF
clone size: few; V gene: TRBV12-3/TRBV12-4; J gene: TRBJ2-7; D gene: NA; CDR3 DNA: TGTGCCAGCAGTCCCCCCGGGCTGCGTGAGCAGTACTTC; CDR3 protein: CASSPPGLREQYF
clone size: many; V gene: TRBV5-1; J gene: TRBJ2-5; D gene: TRBD2; CDR3 DNA: TGCGCCAGCAGCACAGGACTAGCGGGACAAGAGACCCAGTACTTC; CDR3 protein: CASSTGLAGQETQYF
clone size: NA; V gene: TRBV12-3/TRBV12-4; J gene: TRBJ1-5; D gene: NA; CDR3 DNA: TGTGCCAGCAGGAGAAGAGAGCATCAGCCCCAGCATTTT; CDR3 protein: CASRRREHQPQHF
clone size: few; V gene: TRBV5-5; J gene: TRBJ2-7; D gene: TRBD1; CDR3 DNA: TGTGCCAGCAGCTTGGGCGGAACAGGGGTCTACGAGCAGTACTTC; CDR3 protein: CASSLGGTGVYEQYF
clone size: NA; V gene: TRBV3-1; J gene: TRBJ2-7; D gene: TRBD1; CDR3 DNA: TGTGCCAGCAGTTTACCGGGACAGGGTTTGTACGAGCAGTACTTC; CDR3 protein: CASSLPGQGLYEQYF
clone size: few; V gene: TRBV7-9; J gene: TRBJ2-6; D gene: TRBD1; CDR3 DNA: TGTGCCAGCAGTCCTACAGGGGCTCCTGGGGCCAACGTCCTGACTTTC; CDR3 protein: CASSPTGAPGANVLTF
clone size: NA; V gene: TRBV15; J gene: TRBJ2-7; D gene: TRBD2; CDR3 DNA: TGTGCCACCAGCCCGCTGGGCGGGAGTGGGTACGAGCAGTACTTC; CDR3 protein: CATSPLGGSGYEQYF
clone size: many; V gene: TRBV29-1; J gene: TRBJ1-1; D gene: NA; CDR3 DNA: TGCAGCGTTGAAATGAGTTCTGAAGCTTTCTTT; CDR3 protein: CSVEMSSEAFF
clone size: few; V gene: TRBV10-3; J gene: TRBJ1-1; D gene: NA; CDR3 DNA: TGTGCCATCAGTGAGTACACGGGGAACACTGAAGCTTTCTTT; CDR3 protein: CAISEYTGNTEAFF
clone size: NA; V gene: TRBV20-1; J gene: TRBJ2-3; D gene: NA; CDR3 DNA: TGCAGTGCTCCCCCCACAGATACGCAGTATTTT; CDR3 protein: CSAPPTDTQYF
clone size: few; V gene: TRBV10-2; J gene: TRBJ2-1; D gene: NA; CDR3 DNA: TGCGCCAGCAGTGACCCCGACAGGATTCATGAGCAGTTCTTC; CDR3 protein: CASSDPDRIHEQFF
clone size: NA; V gene: TRBV7-9; J gene: TRBJ1-5; D gene: TRBD1; CDR3 DNA: TGTGCCAGCAGCTCCGGACAGGGCGGGCGTCAGCCCCAGCATTTT; CDR3 protein: CASSSGQGGRQPQHF
clone size: NA; V gene: TRBV5-1; J gene: TRBJ2-1; D gene: TRBD1; CDR3 DNA: TGCGCCAGCAGCACTCAAGGGGGCGCCCCCTACAATGAGCAGTTCTTC; CDR3 protein: CASSTQGGAPYNEQFF
clone size: NA; V gene: TRBV20-1; J gene: TRBJ1-2; D gene: NA; CDR3 DNA: TGCAGTGCTAGGGACAGTAATAACTATGGCTACACCTTC; CDR3 protein: CSARDSNNYGYTF
clone size: few; V gene: TRBV7-7; J gene: TRBJ2-7; D gene: NA; CDR3 DNA: TGTGCTAGCAGCTTAGCGATAGAGCACGAGCAGTACTTC; CDR3 protein: CASSLAIEHEQYF
clone size: NA; V gene: TRBV7-2; J gene: TRBJ2-1; D gene: NA; CDR3 DNA: TGTGCCAGCGGCCAACACAGGGAAAGGAATGAGCAGTTCTTC; CDR3 protein: CASGQHRERNEQFF
clone size: NA; V gene: TRBV7-2; J gene: TRBJ2-7; D gene: NA; CDR3 DNA: TGTGCCAGCAGCTTAGAGACTTGGCACGAGCAGTACTTC; CDR3 protein: CASSLETWHEQYF
clone size: few; V gene: TRBV6-5; J gene: TRBJ2-2; D gene: TRBD2; CDR3 DNA: TGTGCCAGCAGTTACTCTCGGCTAGCGGGAGGGATCGGGGAGCTGTTTTTT; CDR3 protein: CASSYSRLAGGIGELFF
clone size: few; V gene: TRBV3-1; J gene: TRBJ1-2; D gene: NA; CDR3 DNA: TGTGCCAGCAGCCACGGTACGACACGTTATGGCTACACCTTC; CDR3 protein: CASSHGTTRYGYTF
clone size: NA; V gene: TRBV28; J gene: TRBJ1-6; D gene: NA; CDR3 DNA: TGTGCCAGCAGTTTATTTGGATCACCCCTCCACTTT; CDR3 protein: CASSLFGSPLHF
clone size: NA; V gene: TRBV11-3; J gene: TRBJ2-3; D gene: NA; CDR3 DNA: TGTGCCAGCAGCTTATACCAGGGCACAGATACGCAGTATTTT; CDR3 protein: CASSLYQGTDTQYF